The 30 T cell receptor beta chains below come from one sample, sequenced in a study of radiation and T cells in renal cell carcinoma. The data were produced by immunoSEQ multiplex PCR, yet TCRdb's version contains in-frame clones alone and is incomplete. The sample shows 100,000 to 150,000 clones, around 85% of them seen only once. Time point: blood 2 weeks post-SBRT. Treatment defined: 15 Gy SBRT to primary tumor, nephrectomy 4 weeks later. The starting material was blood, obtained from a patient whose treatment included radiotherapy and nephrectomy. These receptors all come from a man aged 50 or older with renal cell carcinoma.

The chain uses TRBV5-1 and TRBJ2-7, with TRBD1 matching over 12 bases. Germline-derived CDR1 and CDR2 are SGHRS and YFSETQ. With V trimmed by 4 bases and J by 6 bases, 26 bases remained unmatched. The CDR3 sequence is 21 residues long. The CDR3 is CASSPGQGAEAGGAFFGEQYF. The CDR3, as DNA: TGCGCCAGCAGCCCGGGACAGGGGGCCGAAGCCGGAGGGGCTTTCTTTGGCGAGCAGTACTTC.

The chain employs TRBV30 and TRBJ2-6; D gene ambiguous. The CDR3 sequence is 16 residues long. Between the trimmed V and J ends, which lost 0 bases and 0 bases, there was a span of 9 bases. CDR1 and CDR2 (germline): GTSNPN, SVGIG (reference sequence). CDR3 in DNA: TGTGCCTGGAGTGTATGGGCGGCCTCTGGGGCCAACGTCCTGACTTTC. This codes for CAWSVWAASGANVLTF.

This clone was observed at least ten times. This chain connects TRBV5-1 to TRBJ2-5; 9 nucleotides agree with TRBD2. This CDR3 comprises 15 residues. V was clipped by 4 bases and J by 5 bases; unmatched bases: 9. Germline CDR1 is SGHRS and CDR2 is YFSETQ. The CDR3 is CASSQGLAAFETQYF. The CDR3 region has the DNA TGCGCCAGCAGCCAGGGACTAGCAGCATTCGAGACCCAGTACTTC. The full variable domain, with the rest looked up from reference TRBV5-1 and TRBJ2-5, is KAGVTQTPRYLIKTRGQQVTLSCSPISGHRSVSWYQQTPGQGLQFLFEYFSETQRNKGNFPGRFSGRQFSNSRSEMNVSTLELGDSALYLCASSQGLAAFETQYFGPGTRLLVL.

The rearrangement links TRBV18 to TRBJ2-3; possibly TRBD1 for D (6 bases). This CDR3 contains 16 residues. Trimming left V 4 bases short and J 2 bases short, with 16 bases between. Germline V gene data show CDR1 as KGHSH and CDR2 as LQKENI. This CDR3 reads CASSREQGSLTDTQYF. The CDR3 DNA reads TGTGCCAGCTCACGGGAACAGGGCAGTCTCACAGATACGCAGTATTTT.

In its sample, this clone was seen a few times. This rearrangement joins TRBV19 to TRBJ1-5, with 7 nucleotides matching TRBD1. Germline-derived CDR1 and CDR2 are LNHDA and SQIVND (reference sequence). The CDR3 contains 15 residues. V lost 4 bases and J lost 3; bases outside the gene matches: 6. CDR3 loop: CASSSAGQINQPQHF. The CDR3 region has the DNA TGTGCCAGTAGTAGTGCGGGACAGATCAATCAGCCCCAGCATTTT.

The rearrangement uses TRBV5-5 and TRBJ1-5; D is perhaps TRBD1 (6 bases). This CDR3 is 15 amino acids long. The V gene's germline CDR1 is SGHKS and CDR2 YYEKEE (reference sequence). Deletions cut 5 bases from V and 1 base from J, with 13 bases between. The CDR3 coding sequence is TGTGCCAGCAGGGCAGGACAGATGAGCAATCAGCCCCAGCATTTT. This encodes CASRAGQMSNQPQHF.

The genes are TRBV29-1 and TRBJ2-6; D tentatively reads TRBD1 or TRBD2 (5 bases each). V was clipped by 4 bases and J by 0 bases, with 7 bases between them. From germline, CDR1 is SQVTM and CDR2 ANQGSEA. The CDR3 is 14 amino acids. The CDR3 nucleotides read TGCAGCGTTGCGGGGCACTCTGGGGCCAACGTCCTGACTTTC. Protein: CSVAGHSGANVLTF. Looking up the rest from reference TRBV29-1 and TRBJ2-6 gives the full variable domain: SAVISQKPSRDICQRGTSLTIQCQVDSQVTMMFWYRQQPGQSLTLIATANQGSEATYESGFVIDKFPISRPNLTFSTLTVSNMSPEDSSIYLCSVAGHSGANVLTFGAGSRLTVL.

The DNA for the CDR3 is TGTGCCAGTAGCAAACCTAAGACAGGGGGCGTCACTGAAGCTTTCTTT. Its translation: CASSKPKTGGVTEAFF. The chain employs TRBV19 and TRBJ1-1; TRBD1 agrees at 10 bases. CDR1 is LNHDA and CDR2 is SQIVND in the germline V gene (reference sequence). There are 16 residues in the CDR3. J lost 4 bases, V lost 6 bases, and 11 bases had no gene match.

CDR3 residues: CASSPTGGEQPQHF. DNA of the CDR3: TGTGCCAGCAGTCCAACAGGGGGCGAACAGCCCCAGCATTTT. V gene TRBV28 combines with J gene TRBJ1-5; TRBD1 matches at 9 bases. This CDR3 contains 14 residues. J lost 7 bases, V lost 5 bases, and 6 bases had no gene match. CDR1 is MDHEN and CDR2 is SYDVKM in the germline V gene.

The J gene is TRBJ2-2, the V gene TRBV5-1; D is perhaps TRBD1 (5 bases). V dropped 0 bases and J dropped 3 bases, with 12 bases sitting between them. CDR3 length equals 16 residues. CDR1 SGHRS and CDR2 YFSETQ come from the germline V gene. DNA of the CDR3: TGCGCCAGCAGCTTGGCCACGACAGCTGACACCGGGGAGCTGTTTTTT. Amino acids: CASSLATTADTGELFF.

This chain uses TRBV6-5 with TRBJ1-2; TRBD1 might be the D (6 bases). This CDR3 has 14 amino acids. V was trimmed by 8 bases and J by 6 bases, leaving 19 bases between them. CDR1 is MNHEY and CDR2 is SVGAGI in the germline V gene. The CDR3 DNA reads TGTGCCAGCCGGACCACCTTAACAGGGAATGGCTACACCTTC. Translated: CASRTTLTGNGYTF.

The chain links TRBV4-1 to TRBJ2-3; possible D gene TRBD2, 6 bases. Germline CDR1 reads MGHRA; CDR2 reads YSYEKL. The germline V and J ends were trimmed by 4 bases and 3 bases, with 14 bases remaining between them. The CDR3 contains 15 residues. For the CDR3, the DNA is TGCGCCAGCAGCCCCGGGAGCGTTTATACAGATACGCAGTATTTT. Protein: CASSPGSVYTDTQYF.

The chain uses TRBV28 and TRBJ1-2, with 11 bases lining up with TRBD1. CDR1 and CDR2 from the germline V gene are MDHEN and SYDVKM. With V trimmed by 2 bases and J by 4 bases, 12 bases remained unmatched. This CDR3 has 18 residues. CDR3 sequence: CASSLPGQGAERAYGYTF. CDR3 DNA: TGTGCCAGCAGTTTACCCGGACAGGGGGCGGAGCGGGCCTATGGCTACACCTTC.

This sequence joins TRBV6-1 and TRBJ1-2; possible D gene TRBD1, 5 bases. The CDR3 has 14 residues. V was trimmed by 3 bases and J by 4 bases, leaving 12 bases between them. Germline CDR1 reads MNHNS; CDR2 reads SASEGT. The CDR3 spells CASSDPGGFYGYTF. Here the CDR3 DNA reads TGTGCCAGCAGTGATCCGGGGGGGTTCTATGGCTACACCTTC.

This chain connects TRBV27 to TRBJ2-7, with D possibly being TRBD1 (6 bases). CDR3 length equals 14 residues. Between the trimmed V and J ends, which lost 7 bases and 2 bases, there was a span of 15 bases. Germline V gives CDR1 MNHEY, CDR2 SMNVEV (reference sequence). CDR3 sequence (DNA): TGTGCCAGCACAAAGGGGGACCCCCCCTACGAGCAGTACTTC. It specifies CASTKGDPPYEQYF.

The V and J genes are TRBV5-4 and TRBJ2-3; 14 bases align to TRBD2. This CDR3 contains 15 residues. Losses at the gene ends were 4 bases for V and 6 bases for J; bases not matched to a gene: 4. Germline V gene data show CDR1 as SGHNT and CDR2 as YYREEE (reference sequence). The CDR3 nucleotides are TGTGCCAGCAGCCCTAGACTAGCGGGGGGGGATACGCAGTATTTT. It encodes CASSPRLAGGDTQYF. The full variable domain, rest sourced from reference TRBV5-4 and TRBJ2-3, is ETGVTQSPTHLIKTRGQQVTLRCSSQSGHNTVSWYQQALGQGPQFIFQYYREEENGRGNFPPRFSGLQFPNYSSELNVNALELDDSALYLCASSPRLAGGDTQYFGPGTRLTVL.

The CDR3, as DNA: TGCGCCAGCAGCCGCCGACCGGGACTAGCCACCGGGGAGCTGTTTTTT. It specifies CASSRRPGLATGELFF. The rearrangement joins TRBV4-3 to TRBJ2-2; 9 bases match TRBD2. Germline lookup yields CDR1 LGHNA and CDR2 YSLEER. The CDR3 has 16 amino acids. The J segment lost 4 bases and the V segment lost 4 bases, leaving 7 bases of the junction unmatched.

CDR3 sequence: CASSPRGGNEQFF. As DNA, the CDR3 is TGTGCCAGCAGCCCCCGGGGGGGCAATGAGCAGTTCTTC. The genes are TRBV7-9 and TRBJ2-1, with 8 bases fitting TRBD2. The CDR3 spans 13 residues. Germline trimming cut 5 bases from V and 6 bases from J; bases unmatched to any gene: 3. Germline lookup yields CDR1 SEHNR and CDR2 FQNEAQ (reference sequence).

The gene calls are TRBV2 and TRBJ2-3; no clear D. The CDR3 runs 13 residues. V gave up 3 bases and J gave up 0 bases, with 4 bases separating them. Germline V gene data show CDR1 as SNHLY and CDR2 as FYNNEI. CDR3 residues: CASSDVSTDTQYF. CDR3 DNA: TGTGCCAGCAGTGACGTAAGCACAGATACGCAGTATTTT.

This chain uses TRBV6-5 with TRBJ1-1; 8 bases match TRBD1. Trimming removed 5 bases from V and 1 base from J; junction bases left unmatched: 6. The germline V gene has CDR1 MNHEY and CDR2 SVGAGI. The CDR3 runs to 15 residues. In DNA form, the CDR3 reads TGTGCCAGCAGTGGGGAGGGGACAGGGAACACTGAAGCTTTCTTT. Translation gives CASSGEGTGNTEAFF.

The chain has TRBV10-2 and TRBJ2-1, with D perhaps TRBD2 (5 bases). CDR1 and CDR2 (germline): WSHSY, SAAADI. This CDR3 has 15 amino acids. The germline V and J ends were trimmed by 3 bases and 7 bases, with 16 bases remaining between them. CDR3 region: CASSETFSRRNEQFF. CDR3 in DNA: TGCGCCAGCAGTGAAACTTTCTCCCGGAGGAATGAGCAGTTCTTC.

For the CDR3, the DNA is TGTGCCAGCAGCTTAGCCGGGGACGAGCAGTACTTC. This gives the protein CASSLAGDEQYF. The chain carries TRBV7-8 and TRBJ2-7; D might be TRBD2 (5 bases). The CDR3 has 12 residues. Per the germline V gene, CDR1 is SGHVS and CDR2 is FQNEAQ. V was pared by 0 bases and J by 5 bases, with 5 bases between.

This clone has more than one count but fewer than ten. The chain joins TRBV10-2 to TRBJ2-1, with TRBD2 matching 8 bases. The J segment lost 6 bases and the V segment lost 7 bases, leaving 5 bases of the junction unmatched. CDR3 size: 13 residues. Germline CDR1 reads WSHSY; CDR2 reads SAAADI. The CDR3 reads CASTIAGTNEQFF. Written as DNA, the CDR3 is TGCGCCAGCACCATAGCGGGAACCAATGAGCAGTTCTTC.

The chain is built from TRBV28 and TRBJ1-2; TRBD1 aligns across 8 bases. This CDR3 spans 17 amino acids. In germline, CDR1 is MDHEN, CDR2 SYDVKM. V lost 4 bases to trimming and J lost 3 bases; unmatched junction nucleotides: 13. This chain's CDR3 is CASSSAATGEVDYGYTF. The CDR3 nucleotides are TGTGCCAGCAGTTCCGCCGCGACAGGGGAAGTTGACTATGGCTACACCTTC.

The CDR3 coding sequence is TGTGCCAGCAGTTTATTAACCGGGGAGCTGTTTTTT. Its translation is CASSLLTGELFF. The gene calls are TRBV28 and TRBJ2-2; D is ambiguous. The germline CDR1 and CDR2 sequences are MDHEN and SYDVKM. There are 12 residues in the CDR3. Trimming pared 1 base from V and 5 bases from J, leaving 2 bases between.

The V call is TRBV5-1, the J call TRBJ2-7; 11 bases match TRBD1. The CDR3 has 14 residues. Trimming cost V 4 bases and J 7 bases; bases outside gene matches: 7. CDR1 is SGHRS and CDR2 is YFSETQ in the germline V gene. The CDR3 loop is CASSTGQGAIEQYF. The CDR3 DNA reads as TGCGCCAGCAGCACAGGACAGGGGGCGATTGAGCAGTACTTC.

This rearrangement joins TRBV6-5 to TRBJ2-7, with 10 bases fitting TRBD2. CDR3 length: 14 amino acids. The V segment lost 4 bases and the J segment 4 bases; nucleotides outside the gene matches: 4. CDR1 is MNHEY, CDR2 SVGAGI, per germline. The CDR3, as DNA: TGTGCCAGCAGTTTGGGACTAGCGAGTTACGAGCAGTACTTC. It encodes CASSLGLASYEQYF.

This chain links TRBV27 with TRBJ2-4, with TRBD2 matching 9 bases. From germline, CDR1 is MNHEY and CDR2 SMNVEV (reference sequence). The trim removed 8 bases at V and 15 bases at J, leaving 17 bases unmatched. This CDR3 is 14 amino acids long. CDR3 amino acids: CASHPTLAGSLWYF. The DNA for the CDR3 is TGTGCCAGCCACCCTACTCTAGCGGGAAGTTTATGGTACTTC.

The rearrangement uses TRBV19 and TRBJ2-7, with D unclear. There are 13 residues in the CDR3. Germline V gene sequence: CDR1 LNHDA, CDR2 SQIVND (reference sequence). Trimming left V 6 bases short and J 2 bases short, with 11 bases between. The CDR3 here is CASSHQLAYEQYF. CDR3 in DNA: TGTGCCAGTAGCCACCAGCTTGCCTACGAGCAGTACTTC.

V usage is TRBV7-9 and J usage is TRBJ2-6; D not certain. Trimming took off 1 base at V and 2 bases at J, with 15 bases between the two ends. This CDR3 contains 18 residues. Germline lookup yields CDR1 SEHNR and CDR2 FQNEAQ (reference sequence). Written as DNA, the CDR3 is TGTGCCAGCAGCTTAGTCTACGGCAGTGGGGCTGGGGCCAACGTCCTGACTTTC. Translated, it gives CASSLVYGSGAGANVLTF.